The rows below give T cell receptor beta chains drawn from one sample of a study of technical replicates of blood from a few donors. TCRdb keeps only in-frame clones here, not all; method: immunoSEQ multiplex PCR. The sample lists tens of thousands of clones; approximately 96% were seen once. Material: T cells isolated from PBMCs. Receptors were obtained from a human donor in good health. Each CDR3 is given with its conserved first and last residue. A D gene is named only where the DNA matches it firmly. Size is stated for part of the rows, as once, few or many counts, or as a class when the clone is expanded.

v_gene	d_gene	j_gene	abundance	CDR3nt	CDR3aa
TRBV11-2	TRBD1	TRBJ2-7	.	TGTGCCAGCAGCTTGGGGGACAGAGTCTACGAGCAGTACTTC	CASSLGDRVYEQYF
TRBV19	.	TRBJ1-2	.	TGTGCCAGTAGCGCAACAGGAAACTATGGCTACACCTTC	CASSATGNYGYTF
TRBV10-2	TRBD1	TRBJ1-2	.	TGCGCCAGCAGTTCCGGGACAGGGGGGGAAGGCTACACCTTC	CASSSGTGGEGYTF
TRBV19	.	TRBJ1-3	.	TGTGCCAGTAGCCGGAGACAGGAAGGAGGAAACACCATATATTTT	CASSRRQEGGNTIYF
TRBV2	TRBD2	TRBJ2-3	.	TGTGCCAGCAGTGAATCCAGCGGGAGCCCAGATACGCAGTATTTT	CASSESSGSPDTQYF
TRBV7-2	TRBD2	TRBJ2-7	.	TGTGCCAGCAGCTTTCCACGGGCTAGCGGGAGGCCACACTACGAGCAGTACTTC	CASSFPRASGRPHYEQYF
TRBV9	.	TRBJ1-1	.	TGTGCCAGCAGGGGCGGGGGAGGTACTGAAGCTTTCTTT	CASRGGGGTEAFF
TRBV7-9	TRBD2	TRBJ2-7	.	TGTGCCAGCAGCTTAGGGGGGACTAGCGGGGACGAGCAGTACTTC	CASSLGGTSGDEQYF
TRBV2	.	TRBJ1-1	few	TGTGCCAGCAGGAAGGGGTGGAACACTGAAGCTTTCTTT	CASRKGWNTEAFF
TRBV29-1	.	TRBJ2-7	once	TGCAGCGTTGAGGGCACCCCCTACGAGCAGTACTTC	CSVEGTPYEQYF
TRBV29-1	TRBD2	TRBJ2-7	once	TGCAGCGCTGGTTACGAGCGGGAGTGGGTCGAGCAGTACTTC	CSAGYEREWVEQYF